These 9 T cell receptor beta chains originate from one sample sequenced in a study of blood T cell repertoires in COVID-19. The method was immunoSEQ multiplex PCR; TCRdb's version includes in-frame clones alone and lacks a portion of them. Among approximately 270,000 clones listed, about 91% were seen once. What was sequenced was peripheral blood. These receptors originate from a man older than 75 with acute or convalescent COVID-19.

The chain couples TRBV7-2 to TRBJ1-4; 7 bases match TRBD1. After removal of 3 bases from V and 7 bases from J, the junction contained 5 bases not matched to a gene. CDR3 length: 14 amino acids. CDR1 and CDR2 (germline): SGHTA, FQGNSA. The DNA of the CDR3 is TGTGCCAGCAGCTTCGGGGACAGCGTTGAAAAACTGTTTTTT. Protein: CASSFGDSVEKLFF.

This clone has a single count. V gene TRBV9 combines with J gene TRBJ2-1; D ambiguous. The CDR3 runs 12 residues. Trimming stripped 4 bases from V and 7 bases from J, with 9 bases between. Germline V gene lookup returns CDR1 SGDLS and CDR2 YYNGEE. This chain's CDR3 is CASSRLSNEQFF. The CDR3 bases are TGTGCCAGCAGCCGACTGTCGAATGAGCAGTTCTTC.

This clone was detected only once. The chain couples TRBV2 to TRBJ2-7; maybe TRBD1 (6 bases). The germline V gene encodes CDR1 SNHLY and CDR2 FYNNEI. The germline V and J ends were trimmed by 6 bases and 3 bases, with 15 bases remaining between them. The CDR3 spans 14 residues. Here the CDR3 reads CASRGTTKFYEQYF. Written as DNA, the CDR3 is TGTGCCAGCAGGGGGACAACGAAATTCTACGAGCAGTACTTC.

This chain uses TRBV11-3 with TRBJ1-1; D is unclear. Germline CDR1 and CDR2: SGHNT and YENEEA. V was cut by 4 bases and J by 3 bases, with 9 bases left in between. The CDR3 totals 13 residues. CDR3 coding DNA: TGTGCCAGCAGCTCAGCGGATGACACTGAAGCTTTCTTT. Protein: CASSSADDTEAFF.

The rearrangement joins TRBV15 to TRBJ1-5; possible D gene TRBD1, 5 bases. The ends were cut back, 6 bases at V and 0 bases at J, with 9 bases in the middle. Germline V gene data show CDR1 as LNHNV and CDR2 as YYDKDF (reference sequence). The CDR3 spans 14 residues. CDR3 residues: CATRGDYSNQPQHF. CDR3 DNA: TGTGCCACCAGGGGGGACTATAGCAATCAGCCCCAGCATTTT.

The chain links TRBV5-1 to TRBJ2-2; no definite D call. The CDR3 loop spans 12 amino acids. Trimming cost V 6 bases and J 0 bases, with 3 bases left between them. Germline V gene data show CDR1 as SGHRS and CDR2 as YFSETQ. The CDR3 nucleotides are TGCGCCAGCAATACGAACACCGGGGAGCTGTTTTTT. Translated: CASNTNTGELFF.

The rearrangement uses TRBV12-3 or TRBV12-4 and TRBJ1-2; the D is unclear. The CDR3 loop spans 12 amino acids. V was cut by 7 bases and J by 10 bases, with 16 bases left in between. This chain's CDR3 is CASTPGVEDYTF. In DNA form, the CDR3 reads TGTGCCAGCACCCCCGGGGTAGAGGACTACACCTTC.

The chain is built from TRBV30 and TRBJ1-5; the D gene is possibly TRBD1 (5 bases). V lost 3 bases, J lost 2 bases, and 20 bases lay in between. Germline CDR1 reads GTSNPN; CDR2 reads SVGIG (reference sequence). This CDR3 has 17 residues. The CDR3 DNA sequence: TGTGCCTGGAGGCCCAGGTCGGAGGCGGGGGGCAATCAGCCCCAGCATTTT. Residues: CAWRPRSEAGGNQPQHF. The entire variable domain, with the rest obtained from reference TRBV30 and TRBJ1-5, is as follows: SQTIHQWPATLVQPVGSPLSLECTVEGTSNPNLYWYRQAAGRGLQLLFYSVGIGQISSEVPQNLSASRPQDRQFILSSKKLLLSDSGFYLCAWRPRSEAGGNQPQHFGDGTRLSIL.

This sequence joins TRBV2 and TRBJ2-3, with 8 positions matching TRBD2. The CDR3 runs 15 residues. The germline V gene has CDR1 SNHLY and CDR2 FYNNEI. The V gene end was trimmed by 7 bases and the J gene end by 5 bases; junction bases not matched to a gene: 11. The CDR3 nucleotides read TGTGCCAGCATGGTGCAGGCGGGAGGCATAGATACGCAGTATTTT. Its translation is CASMVQAGGIDTQYF.